The 16 T cell receptor beta chains in this list originate from one sample, sequenced in a study of CD8 T cells in ankylosing spondylitis. TCRdb used MiXCR to reprocess the 5' RACE reads, holding one entry per CDR3 protein. The table records around 300,000 distinct CDR3 sequences, less than 25% of them present only once. Sequencing was performed on blood, either unsorted or a sorted T cell fraction (not recorded which). Every receptor here comes from a female donor with ankylosing spondylitis or in good health (not recorded which).

The chain joins TRBV30 to TRBJ1-2; 7 bases agree with TRBD1. V was pared by 2 bases and J by 8 bases, with 14 bases of the junction left unmatched. The CDR3 sequence is 15 residues long. Germline V gene lookup returns CDR1 GTSNPN and CDR2 SVGIG (reference sequence). CDR3: CAWSPTGWAREGYTF. CDR3 sequence (DNA): TGTGCCTGGAGTCCGACAGGGTGGGCGCGGGAAGGCTACACCTTC.

This clonotype was picked up a small number of times. V is TRBV7-6 and J is TRBJ2-5; D remains unclear. This CDR3 has 17 residues. Looked up from germline, CDR1 is SGHVS and CDR2 is FNYEAQ. V lost 3 bases and J 7 bases, leaving 24 bases between the germline ends. CDR3 region: CASSFEWAERFSATQYF. In DNA, the CDR3 is TGTGCCAGCAGCTTCGAATGGGCCGAAAGATTTTCAGCGACCCAGTACTTC.

The chain combines TRBV6-2 or TRBV6-3 with TRBJ1-5, with 8 positions matching TRBD1. The germline CDR1 and CDR2 sequences are MNHEY and SVGEGT. Germline trimming cut 5 bases from V and 7 bases from J; bases unmatched to any gene: 4. The CDR3 has 13 residues. CDR3 protein: CASSQGAWQPQHF. CDR3 coding DNA: TGTGCCAGCAGTCAGGGGGCCTGGCAGCCCCAGCATTTT.

The chain uses TRBV5-1 and TRBJ2-3; TRBD2 matches 10 bases. There are 18 residues in the CDR3. CDR1 and CDR2 from the germline V gene are SGHRS and YFSETQ. Losses at the gene ends were 2 bases for V and 2 bases for J; bases not matched to a gene: 11. The CDR3 here is CASSFEREGLGYTDTQYF. In DNA form, the CDR3 reads TGCGCCAGCAGCTTCGAGCGGGAGGGCCTTGGCTACACAGATACGCAGTATTTT.

This clonotype was detected a few times. The V and J genes are TRBV11-3 and TRBJ1-1, with D maybe TRBD1 (5 bases). The CDR3 contains 13 residues. Germline lookup yields CDR1 SGHNT and CDR2 YENEEA. The ends were cut back, 3 bases at V and 5 bases at J, with 10 bases in the middle. The CDR3 sequence: CASSFKWGTEAFF. The CDR3, as DNA: TGTGCCAGCAGCTTTAAATGGGGGACTGAAGCTTTCTTT.

The chain recombines TRBV7-2 with TRBJ2-5; D may be TRBD1 (5 bases). The V end lost 2 bases, the J end lost 5 bases, and 18 bases lay between the germline ends. The CDR3 length is 16 residues. Germline lookup yields CDR1 SGHTA and CDR2 FQGNSA. The CDR3: CASSLRGRVILETQYF. The CDR3 nucleotides read TGTGCCAGCAGCTTAAGGGGAAGAGTAATATTGGAGACCCAGTACTTC.

This chain connects TRBV20-1 to TRBJ2-3; TRBD2 matches 8 bases. CDR3 length: 15 amino acids. Germline values: CDR1 DFQATT, CDR2 SNEGSKA (reference sequence). The trim removed 6 bases at V and 2 bases at J, leaving 10 bases unmatched. The DNA for the CDR3 is TGCAGTGCCCCCCAACTAGCGGAGAACACAGATACGCAGTATTTT. Translation: CSAPQLAENTDTQYF.

The table lists this clonotype with a few counts. The chain links TRBV5-1 to TRBJ2-6; possibly TRBD1 for D (6 bases). With 5 bases removed from V and 2 bases from J, the gap between germline ends came to 17 bases. The CDR3 length is 17 residues. Germline CDR1 reads SGHRS; CDR2 reads YFSETQ. CDR3 coding DNA: TGCGCCAGCAGGGAGGACAGCCAGTTTACTGGGGCCAACGTCCTGACTTTC. It codes for CASREDSQFTGANVLTF.

This clonotype appeared a few times. V and J are TRBV12-3 or TRBV12-4 and TRBJ2-2; weak D call: TRBD2 (5 bases). This CDR3 contains 15 residues. V was cut by 3 bases and J by 5 bases, with 13 bases left in between. The CDR3 region is CASSFQTRRTGELFF. For the CDR3, the DNA is TGTGCCAGCAGTTTTCAGACACGGAGGACCGGGGAGCTGTTTTTT.

The chain employs TRBV5-1 and TRBJ2-2, with 10 bases identical to TRBD1. Germline V CDR1 and CDR2: SGHRS, YFSETQ. J gave up 2 bases and V 4 bases, and 5 bases lay outside the gene matches. The CDR3 has 16 residues. The CDR3 is CASSTWDRGNTGELFF. CDR3 in DNA: TGCGCCAGCAGCACGTGGGACAGGGGAAACACCGGGGAGCTGTTTTTT.

This clonotype was detected a few times. This chain links TRBV20-1 with TRBJ2-3; D is tentatively TRBD1 or TRBD2 (5 bases each). The V end was cut by 5 bases, the J end by 3 bases, with 15 bases between. The CDR3 covers 14 residues. Germline-derived CDR1 and CDR2 are DFQATT and SNEGSKA (reference sequence). CDR3 sequence reads: CSAASRDWTDTQYF. Written as DNA, the CDR3 is TGCAGTGCTGCTAGCAGGGATTGGACAGATACGCAGTATTTT.

The rearrangement links TRBV3-1 to TRBJ2-7; tentatively, D is TRBD2 (6 bases). Germline assignment: CDR1 LGHDT and CDR2 YNNKEL (reference sequence). This CDR3 has 15 residues. V lost 1 base and J lost 4, with 14 bases in between. For the CDR3, the DNA is TGTGCCAGCAGCCAAGCGGGATCGACTAGATACGAGCAGTACTTC. Its protein product is CASSQAGSTRYEQYF.

V usage is TRBV10-3 and J usage is TRBJ2-3, with D possibly TRBD2 on 6 matching bases. Trimming removed 11 bases from V and 1 base from J, with 13 bases in between. The CDR3 totals 13 residues. CDR1 is ENHRY and CDR2 is SYGVKD in the germline V gene. For the CDR3, the DNA is TGTGCCTCCCGGGAGAGTGGCACAGATACGCAGTATTTT. Amino acids: CASRESGTDTQYF.

This clonotype has only a few counts. This chain uses TRBV5-6 with TRBJ2-2; D may be TRBD2 (5 bases). The CDR3 sequence is 15 residues long. In germline, CDR1 is SGHDT, CDR2 YYEEEE. V lost 3 bases to trimming and J lost 3 bases, with 12 bases between them. The CDR3 DNA sequence: TGTGCCAGCAGCTCCATGAGGGTACACACCGGGGAGCTGTTTTTT. It encodes CASSSMRVHTGELFF.

The V gene is TRBV20-1, the J gene TRBJ2-2; D not certain. The CDR3 has 14 amino acids. Between the trimmed V and J ends, which lost 3 bases and 6 bases, there was a span of 14 bases. CDR1 is DFQATT, CDR2 SNEGSKA, per germline (reference sequence). DNA for the CDR3: TGCAGTGCTAGGGCGCTATCCTCTGCCGGGGAGCTGTTTTTT. It encodes CSARALSSAGELFF.

This clonotype was counted only a few times. This sequence joins TRBV6-1 and TRBJ2-1; D remains unclear. Germline V CDR1 and CDR2: MNHNS, SASEGT. This CDR3 comprises 16 residues. Trimming stripped 5 bases from V and 7 bases from J, with 21 bases between. The CDR3 loop reads CASSPRSISDLNEQFF. The CDR3 nucleotides read TGTGCCAGCAGTCCCCGGTCTATCTCTGACCTTAATGAGCAGTTCTTC.